Detailed here is one T cell receptor beta chain. Its antigen is unknown. These data originate in a study of OX40 agonist ivuxolimab in advanced cancers. Whole-study results and caveats: Researchers report that CD8+ T cells had, on average, more expanded clones than CD4+.

CDR3 length: 12 residues. V shed 5 bases, J shed 5 bases, and the junction held 3 bases outside the gene matches. Looked up from germline, CDR1 is SGHNT and CDR2 is YENEEA. Clones were read by immunoSEQ multiplex PCR, and TCRdb kept only the in-frame ones, dropping some. The sample includes some 95,000 clones, about 90% of them seen just once. The chain couples TRBV11-3 to TRBJ2-7; 7 bases agree with TRBD1. This specimen was CD4+ or CD8+ T cells sorted from blood, taken in a trial of the OX40 agonist ivuxolimab. The receptor was isolated from an adult with an advanced solid tumor such as melanoma, head and neck, liver or kidney cancer. The CDR3 DNA is TGTGCCAGCAGCATACAGGGGAACGAGCAGTACTTC. This codes for CASSIQGNEQYF.